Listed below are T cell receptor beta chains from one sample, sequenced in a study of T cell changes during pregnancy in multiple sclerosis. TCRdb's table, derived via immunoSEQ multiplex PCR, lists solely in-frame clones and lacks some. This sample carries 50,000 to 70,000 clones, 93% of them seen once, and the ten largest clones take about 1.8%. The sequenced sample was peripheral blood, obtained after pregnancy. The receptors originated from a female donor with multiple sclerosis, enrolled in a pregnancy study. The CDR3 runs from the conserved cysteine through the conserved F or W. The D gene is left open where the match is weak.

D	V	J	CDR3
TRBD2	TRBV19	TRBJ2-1	CASSMTGTSGSDEQFF
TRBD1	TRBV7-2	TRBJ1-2	CASSPDRDYGYTF
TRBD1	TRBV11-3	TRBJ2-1	CASRDRGRNEQFF
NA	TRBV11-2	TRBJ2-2	CASSIGTHGTGELFF
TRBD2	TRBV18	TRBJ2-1	CASTKDGTSGADNEQFF
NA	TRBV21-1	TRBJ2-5	CASSNSGEETQYF
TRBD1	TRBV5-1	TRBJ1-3	CASSPTGDGYGNTIYF
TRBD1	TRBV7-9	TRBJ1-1	CASSKTRGGQGNTEAFF
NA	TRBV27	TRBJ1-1	CASSPYQTGVNTEAFF
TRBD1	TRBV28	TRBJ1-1	CASSSSTGYNTEAFF
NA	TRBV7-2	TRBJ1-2	CASSLGYRENGYTF
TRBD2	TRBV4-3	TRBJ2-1	CASSQVLAGGTSYNEQFF
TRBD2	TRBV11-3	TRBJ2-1	CASSLGLGNEQFF
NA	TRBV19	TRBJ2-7	CASSIIPGGAAEQYF
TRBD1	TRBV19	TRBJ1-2	CASKATTGIGYGYTF
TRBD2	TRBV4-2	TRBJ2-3	CASSQTTSGSTDTQYF
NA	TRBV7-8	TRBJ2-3	CASSLSYGGKTDTQYF
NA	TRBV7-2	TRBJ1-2	CASSPRSERRGYTF
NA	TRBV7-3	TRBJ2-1	CASSLKGGQGRQFF
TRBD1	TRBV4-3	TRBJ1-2	CASSQGQGYGYTF
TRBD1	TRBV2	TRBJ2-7	CASSARQGPHEQYF
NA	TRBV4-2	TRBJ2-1	CASSHGDQGGNEQFF
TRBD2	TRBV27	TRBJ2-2	CASSSHPGLAGIGELFF
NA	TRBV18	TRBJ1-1	CASSQMNSYSEAFF
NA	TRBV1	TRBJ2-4	CTSSQELAGWGVAKNIQYF
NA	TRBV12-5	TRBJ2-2	CASGTARETAGELFF
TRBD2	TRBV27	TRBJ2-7	CASSSPWSAGGSYEQYF
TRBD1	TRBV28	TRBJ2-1	CASTLTGARYNEQFF
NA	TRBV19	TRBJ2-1	CASSSGYNTYNEQFF
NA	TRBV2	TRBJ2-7	CASSSQVGTYEQYF
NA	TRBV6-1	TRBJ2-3	CASSGMHTTQYF
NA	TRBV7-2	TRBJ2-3	CASSLASHSDTQYF
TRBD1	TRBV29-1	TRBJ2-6	CSVSFDRDISGANVLTF
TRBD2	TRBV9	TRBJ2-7	CASSGGGDYEQYF
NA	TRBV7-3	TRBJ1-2	CASSHNREGEGYTF